This T cell receptor (beta chain) was captured by sequencing in a study of cytomegalovirus exposure and HLA in healthy donors. Primers: 60 Vbeta forward and 13 Jbeta reverse. Profiling relied on immunoSEQ multiplex PCR, and the TCRdb table lists in-frame clones only, not all of them. There are approximately 160,000 clones in the sample; roughly 79% occur only once, and around 7% lies in the top ten. The CDR3 loop spans 19 amino acids. V trimming: 8 bases; J trimming: 6 bases; junction bases outside the gene matches: 21. In germline, CDR1 is MNHEY, CDR2 SMNVEV (reference sequence). The receptor was derived from a middle-aged woman in good health and CMV-seropositive. The sequencing input was PBMCs. The chain carries TRBV27 and TRBJ1-4; 10 bases line up with TRBD1. CDR3 DNA sequence: TGTGCCAGCGCCGAAAAGATACACTTGACAGGGGGCTTGGATGAAAAACTGTTTTTT. This sequence encodes CASAEKIHLTGGLDEKLFF.